Sequencing of this T cell receptor beta chain was carried out in a study of PD-1 blockade in classical Hodgkin lymphoma (dated by TCRdb to 2018 to 2020). Background on the whole study: The study used CyTOF and TCR beta sequencing to define a peripheral blood immune signature of response to PD-1 blockade in classical Hodgkin lymphoma.

Broader findings and caveats from the paper: The study was restricted to a single clinical trial cohort, and the causes of repertoire differences, possibly disease activity or prior therapy, were left undefined. Newly diagnosed patients were reported to have lower baseline TCR diversity than healthy donors, and relapsed/refractory patients were reported to have lower baseline TCR diversity still.

About this clone: The antigen this receptor binds is unknown. Per-nucleotide qualities are absent, and no much larger clonotype sits a single base away.

Inclusive of the bounding cysteine and phenylalanine, the CDR3 is 14 residues long. The CDR3 DNA has 42 bases and is translated from base 1. V is cut by 2 bases and J by 1 base, and the space between the germline ends is 8 bases. The germline V gene (reference sequence) gives CDR1 as SGHAT and CDR2 as FQDESV. The time point label, read with the paper, signifies: newly diagnosed, previously untreated cHL patient sample. Using a Miltenyi CD4+ T cell isolation kit, CD4+ T cells were purified from thawed PBMCs through magnetic negative selection. As a comparison group for the relapsed/refractory trial patients, PBMCs from patients with newly diagnosed, previously untreated classical Hodgkin lymphoma were sequenced. After peripheral blood was drawn into 8 mL Vacutainer Cell Preparation Tubes, PBMCs were isolated by centrifugation and then cryopreserved. Purified CD4+ and CD8+ fractions were prepared only for cases with an additional available PBMC sample. Magnetically labelled cells were removed on LS columns in a quadroMACS separator, and the flow-through was retained as the purified fraction.

The Qiagen DNeasy kit was used to extract genomic DNA from unsorted PBMCs and from the negatively selected CD4+ and CD8+ fractions. TCR beta CDR3 regions were subjected to amplification by immunoSEQ multiplex PCR with primers that anneal to V and J segments. A synthetic immune receptor repertoire was used to minimize amplification bias, and any remaining bias was removed computationally after sequencing. The authors processed their data as follows. Repertoire diversity was quantified as the Shannon entropy index using custom Python scripts. Unsorted, CD4+ and CD8+ repertoires were examined separately, except in combined analyses, for which CD4+ and CD8+ sequences were merged in silico. TCRdb took this table from immuneACCESS and kept in-frame rearrangements with V and J called. Such tables lack part of the clones; where checked against another copy, unresolved V genes explain under half of the gap, and the rest is unexplained. V and J calls plus clone size are reproduced from that table; the DNA served to infer D and trimming. A total of nearly 35,000 clones appear in this sample, approximately 90% of them only once. In total, the top ten clones hold about 0.22% of the sample.

The rearranged chain carries TRBV11-1 and TRBJ1-1; the D gene remains uncertain. This receptor was taken from a human donor with classical Hodgkin lymphoma. Sequencing input: CD4+ T cells from blood. CDR3 reads: CASSLHGPNTEAFF. The DNA sequence reads TGTGCCAGCAGCTTACACGGGCCGAACACTGAAGCTTTCTTT.